This record covers a single T cell receptor (beta chain). Here immunoSEQ multiplex PCR was the method, and the copy in TCRdb shows in-frame clones only, minus some. The sample yields about 130,000 clones, just under 95% seen once. This record comes from a study of control samples from healthy donors and cancer patients. The germline CDR1 and CDR2 sequences are MNHEY and SMNVEV (reference sequence). The CDR3 has 16 amino acids. The V and J ends lost 6 bases and 5 bases, in that order; junction bases with no gene match: 12. This rearrangement joins TRBV27 to TRBJ1-4; the match to TRBD1 covers 7 bases. The origin of this receptor is a man aged 55 to 70 with colorectal cancer. Specimen: PBMCs. For the CDR3, the DNA is TGTGCCAGCAGCCTTATGGGGACAGTAATGAATGAAAAACTGTTTTTT. This translates into CASSLMGTVMNEKLFF.